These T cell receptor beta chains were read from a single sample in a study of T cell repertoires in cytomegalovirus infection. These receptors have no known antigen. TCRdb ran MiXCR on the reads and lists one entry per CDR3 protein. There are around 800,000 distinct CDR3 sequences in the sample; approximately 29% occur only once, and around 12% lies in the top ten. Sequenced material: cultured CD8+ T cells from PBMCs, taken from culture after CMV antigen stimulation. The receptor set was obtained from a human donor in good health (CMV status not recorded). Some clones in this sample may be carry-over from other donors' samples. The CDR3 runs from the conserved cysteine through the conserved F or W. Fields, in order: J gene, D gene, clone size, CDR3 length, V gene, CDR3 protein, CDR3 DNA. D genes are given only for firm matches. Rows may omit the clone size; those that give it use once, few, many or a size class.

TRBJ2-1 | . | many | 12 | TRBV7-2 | CASSFKYNEQFF | TGTGCCAGCAGCTTCAAGTACAATGAGCAGTTCTTC
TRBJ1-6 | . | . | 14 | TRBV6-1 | CASRKGPNNSPLHF | TGTGCCAGCAGAAAGGGTCCCAATAATTCACCCCTCCACTTT
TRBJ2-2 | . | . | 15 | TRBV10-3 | CAISDAEVNTGELFF | TGTGCCATCAGTGATGCTGAGGTGAACACCGGGGAGCTGTTTTTT
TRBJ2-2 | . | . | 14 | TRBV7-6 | CASSFDKNTGELFF | TGTGCCAGCAGCTTCGACAAGAACACCGGGGAGCTGTTTTTT
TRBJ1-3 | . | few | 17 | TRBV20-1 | CSARDYTGTVSGNTIYF | TGCAGTGCTAGAGATTACACCGGGACCGTCTCTGGAAACACCATATATTTT
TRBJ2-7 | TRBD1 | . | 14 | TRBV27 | CASSFRTGGREQYF | TGTGCCAGCAGTTTTAGGACAGGGGGCCGCGAGCAGTACTTC
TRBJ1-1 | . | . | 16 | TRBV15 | CATSSIRGHMNTEAFF | TGTGCCACCAGCAGTATCCGGGGGCACATGAACACTGAAGCTTTCTTT
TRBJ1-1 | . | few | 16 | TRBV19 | CASSTGLGKGYTEAFF | TGTGCCAGTAGTACCGGCCTCGGGAAAGGGTACACTGAAGCTTTCTTT
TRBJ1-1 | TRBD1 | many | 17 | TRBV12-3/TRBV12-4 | CATRPPGTGQGGTEAFF | TGTGCCACAAGACCCCCTGGGACAGGTCAAGGGGGCACTGAAGCTTTCTTT
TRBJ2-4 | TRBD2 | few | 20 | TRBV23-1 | CASRKTGTSGGALAKNIQYF | TGCGCCAGCAGAAAGACCGGGACTAGCGGGGGGGCGCTAGCCAAAAACATTCAGTACTTC
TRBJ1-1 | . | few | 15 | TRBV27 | CASSFLGGMNTEAFF | TGTGCCAGCAGTTTTTTAGGGGGGATGAACACTGAAGCTTTCTTT
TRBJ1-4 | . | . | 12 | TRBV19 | CASSTAGGKLFF | TGTGCCAGTAGTACCGCGGGTGGGAAACTGTTTTTT
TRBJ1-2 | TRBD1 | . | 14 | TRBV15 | CATSGTGSNYGYTF | TGTGCCACCAGCGGGACAGGCTCCAACTATGGCTACACCTTC
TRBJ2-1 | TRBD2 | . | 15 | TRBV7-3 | CANSSGRGERNEQFF | TGTGCCAACAGTAGCGGGCGGGGAGAGAGGAATGAGCAGTTCTTC
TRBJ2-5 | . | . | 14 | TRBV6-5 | CASARDIVLETQYF | TGTGCCAGCGCCCGGGACATAGTATTGGAGACCCAGTACTTC
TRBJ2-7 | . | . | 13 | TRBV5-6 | CASRLMRSHEQYF | TGTGCCAGCCGCCTCATGAGGTCCCACGAGCAGTACTTC
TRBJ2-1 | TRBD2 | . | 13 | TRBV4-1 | CASSRGGADEQFF | TGCGCCAGCAGCCGCGGGGGGGCTGATGAGCAGTTCTTC
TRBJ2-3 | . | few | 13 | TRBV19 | CASSMASTDTQYF | TGTGCCAGTAGTATGGCCAGCACAGATACGCAGTATTTT
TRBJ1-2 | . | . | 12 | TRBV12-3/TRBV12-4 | CASSWGVYGYTF | TGTGCCAGCAGTTGGGGGGTTTATGGCTACACCTTC
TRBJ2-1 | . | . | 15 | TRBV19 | CASSIVADRYNEQFF | TGTGCCAGTAGTATCGTAGCGGATCGATACAATGAGCAGTTCTTC
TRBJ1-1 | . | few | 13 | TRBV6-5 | CASSYSSPVEAFF | TGTGCCAGCAGTTACTCGAGTCCGGTTGAAGCTTTCTTT
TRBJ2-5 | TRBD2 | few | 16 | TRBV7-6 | CASSLRTSGDQETQYF | TGTGCCAGCAGCCTCCGGACTAGCGGGGATCAAGAGACCCAGTACTTC
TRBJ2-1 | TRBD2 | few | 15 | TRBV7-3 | CASSLGIGGGRSKFF | TGTGCCAGCAGCTTAGGGATCGGCGGGGGTCGTTCCAAGTTCTTC
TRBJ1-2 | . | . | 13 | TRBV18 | CASSPPGEDGYTF | TGTGCCAGCTCACCACCAGGGGAGGATGGCTACACCTTC
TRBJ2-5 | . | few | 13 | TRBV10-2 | CASVHRFQETQYF | TGCGCCAGCGTACACAGGTTCCAAGAGACCCAGTACTTC
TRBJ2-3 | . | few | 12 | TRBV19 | CASSIVLARAYF | TGTGCCAGTAGTATTGTTCTAGCGAGAGCGTATTTT
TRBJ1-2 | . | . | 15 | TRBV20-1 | CSARDTTAIPYGYTF | TGCAGTGCTAGAGATACGACAGCAATTCCCTATGGCTACACCTTC
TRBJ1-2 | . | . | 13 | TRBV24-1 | CATRGPSDYGYTF | TGTGCCACCAGGGGCCCGTCGGACTATGGCTACACCTTC
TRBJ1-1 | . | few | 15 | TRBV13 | CASSLGERLNTEAFF | TGTGCCAGCAGCTTAGGGGAGAGGTTGAACACTGAAGCTTTCTTT
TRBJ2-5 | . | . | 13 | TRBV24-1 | CATKGTQQETQYF | TGTGCCACCAAAGGGACACAACAAGAGACCCAGTACTTC
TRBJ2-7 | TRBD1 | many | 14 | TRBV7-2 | CASSPGQGAGEQYF | TGTGCCAGCAGCCCCGGACAGGGGGCGGGGGAGCAGTACTTC
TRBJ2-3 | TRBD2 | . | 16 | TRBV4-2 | CASSLISSGATDTQYF | TGTGCCAGCAGCCTGATTTCGAGCGGGGCAACAGATACGCAGTATTTT
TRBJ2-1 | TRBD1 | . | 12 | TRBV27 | CASSRDSLSQFF | TGTGCCAGCAGCCGGGACAGCCTTTCGCAGTTCTTC
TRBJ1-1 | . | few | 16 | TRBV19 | CASTWQGPNVNTEAFF | TGTGCCAGTACCTGGCAGGGTCCCAATGTGAACACTGAAGCTTTCTTT
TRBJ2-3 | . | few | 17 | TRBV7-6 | CASSLGTQVGPGDTQYF | TGTGCCAGCAGCTTAGGCACCCAGGTTGGCCCGGGGGATACGCAGTATTTT
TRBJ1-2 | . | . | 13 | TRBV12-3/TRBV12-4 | CASSLKTVSGYTF | TGTGCCAGCAGTTTAAAGACAGTCTCTGGCTACACCTTC
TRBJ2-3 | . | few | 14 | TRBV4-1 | CASSQDHRFDTQYF | TGCGCCAGCAGCCAAGATCACCGCTTTGATACGCAGTATTTT
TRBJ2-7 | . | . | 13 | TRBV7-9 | CASSLGDRVGQYF | TGTGCCAGCAGCTTAGGGGACCGCGTAGGGCAGTACTTC
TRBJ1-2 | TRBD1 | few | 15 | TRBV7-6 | CASSHPGQGKGGYTF | TGTGCCAGCAGCCACCCGGGACAGGGGAAAGGGGGCTACACCTTC
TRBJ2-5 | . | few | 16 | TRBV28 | CASSLRVGRTQETQYF | TGTGCCAGCAGTTTAAGGGTCGGACGAACCCAAGAGACCCAGTACTTC
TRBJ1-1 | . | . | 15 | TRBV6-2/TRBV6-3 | CASSYWQGQNTEAFF | TGTGCCAGCAGTTACTGGCAGGGACAAAACACTGAAGCTTTCTTT
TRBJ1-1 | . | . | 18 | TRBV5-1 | CASSLVMDGYGLNTEAFF | TGCGCCAGCAGCTTGGTGATGGACGGATATGGTCTGAACACTGAAGCTTTCTTT
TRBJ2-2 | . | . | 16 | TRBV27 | CASSLTYSGYTGELFF | TGTGCCAGCAGTTTAACCTACTCGGGGTACACCGGGGAGCTGTTTTTT